This TCR beta chain was captured in a study of PD-L1 blockade in urothelial cancer. Profiled with immunoSEQ multiplex PCR; TCRdb holds only in-frame clones, not every one. The sample has about 83,000 clones, about nine tenths seen once. Sequenced here: PBMCs, sampled around atezolizumab (anti-PD-L1) treatment. The TCR comes from a woman in her 70s with urothelial cancer.

The CDR3: CAISRTAQTNYGYTF. The CDR3 DNA is TGTGCCATCAGTAGGACAGCGCAAACTAACTATGGCTACACCTTC. V is TRBV10-3 and J is TRBJ1-2, with D perhaps matching TRBD1 (6 bases). V lost 5 bases to trimming and J lost 0 bases, with 13 bases between them. The CDR3 extends over 15 amino acids. CDR1 is ENHRY, CDR2 SYGVKD, per germline.